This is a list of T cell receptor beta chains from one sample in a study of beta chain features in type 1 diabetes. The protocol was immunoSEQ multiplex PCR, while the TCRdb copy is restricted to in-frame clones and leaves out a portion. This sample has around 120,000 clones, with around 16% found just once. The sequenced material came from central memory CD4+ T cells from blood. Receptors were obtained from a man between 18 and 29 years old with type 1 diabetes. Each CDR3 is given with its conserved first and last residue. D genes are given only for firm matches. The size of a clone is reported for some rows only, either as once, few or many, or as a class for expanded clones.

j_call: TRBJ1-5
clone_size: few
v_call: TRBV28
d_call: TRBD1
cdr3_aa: CASEQGARQPQHF
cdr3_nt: TGTGCCAGCGAACAGGGGGCGCGTCAGCCCCAGCATTTT

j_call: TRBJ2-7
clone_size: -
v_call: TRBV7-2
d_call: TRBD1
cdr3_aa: CASSPDRDRASREQYF
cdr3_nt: TGTGCCAGCAGCCCAGACCGGGACAGGGCCTCACGCGAGCAGTACTTC

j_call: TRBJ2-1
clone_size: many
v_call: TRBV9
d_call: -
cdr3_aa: CASSVEGSGYNEQFF
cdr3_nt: TGTGCCAGCAGCGTAGAAGGTAGCGGATACAATGAGCAGTTCTTC

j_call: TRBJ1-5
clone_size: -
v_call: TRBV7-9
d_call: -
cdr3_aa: CASSSTGQYISAQHF
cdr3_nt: TGTGCCAGCAGCTCAACCGGGCAGTACATCAGCGCCCAGCATTTT

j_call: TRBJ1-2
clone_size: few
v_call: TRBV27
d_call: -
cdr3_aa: CASSLWYGYTF
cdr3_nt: TGTGCCAGCAGTTTATGGTATGGCTACACCTTC

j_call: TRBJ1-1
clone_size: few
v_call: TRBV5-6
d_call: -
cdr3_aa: CASSLFRTENTEAFF
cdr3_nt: TGTGCCAGCAGCTTGTTCCGGACGGAAAACACTGAAGCTTTCTTT

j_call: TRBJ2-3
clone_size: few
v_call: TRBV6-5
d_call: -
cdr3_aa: CASSYLLDTDTQYF
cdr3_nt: TGTGCCAGCAGTTACTTATTGGACACAGATACGCAGTATTTT

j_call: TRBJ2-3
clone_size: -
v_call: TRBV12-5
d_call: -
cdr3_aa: CASGLDRVTQYF
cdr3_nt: TGTGCTAGTGGTCTGGATCGAGTTACGCAGTATTTT

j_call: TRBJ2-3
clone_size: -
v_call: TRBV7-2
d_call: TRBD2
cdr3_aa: CASSLTGTSQEYF
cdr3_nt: TGTGCCAGCAGCTTAACCGGGACTAGCCAGGAGTATTTT

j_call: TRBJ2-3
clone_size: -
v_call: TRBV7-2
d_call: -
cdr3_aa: CASSYRPGTDTQYF
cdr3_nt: TGTGCCAGCAGCTATAGGCCAGGCACAGATACGCAGTATTTT

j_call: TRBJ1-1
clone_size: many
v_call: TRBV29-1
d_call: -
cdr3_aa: CSVEWVEGTEAFF
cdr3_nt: TGCAGCGTTGAATGGGTCGAGGGGACTGAAGCTTTCTTT

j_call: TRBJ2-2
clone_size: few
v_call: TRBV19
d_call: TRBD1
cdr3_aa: CASSRSVQGDTGELFF
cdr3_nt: TGTGCCAGTAGTCGCTCGGTCCAGGGGGACACCGGGGAGCTGTTTTTT

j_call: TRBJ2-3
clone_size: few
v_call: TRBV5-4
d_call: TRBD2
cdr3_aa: CASSRGGDTQYF
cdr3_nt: TGTGCCAGCAGCCGCGGGGGAGATACGCAGTATTTT